These 15 T cell receptor beta chains came from one sample sequenced in a study of T cells in Graves' hyperthyroidism and ophthalmopathy. There were TCR beta CDR3 regions amplified from RNA transcripts. Primed by the HTBI set, a first-round RT-PCR was run on the TCR CDR3. TCRdb ran MiXCR on the multiplex PCR reads and lists one entry per CDR3 protein. The data show roughly 93,000 distinct CDR3 sequences, with around 52% seen just once and around 29% held by the top ten. Sequencing used blood. These receptors all come from a woman in her thirties or forties with Graves' hyperthyroidism.

The chain has TRBV6-5 and TRBJ1-4; D unresolved. V lost 4 bases and J lost 8, with 5 bases in between. The CDR3 is 11 residues long. Germline values: CDR1 MNHEY, CDR2 SVGAGI. The CDR3 is CASSSGEKLFF. The CDR3 DNA sequence: TGTGCCAGCAGTTCTGGGGAAAAACTGTTTTTT.

This clonotype has only a few counts. CDR3 sequence: CASSRWTSVETQYF. CDR3 sequence (DNA): TGTGCCAGCAGCCGTTGGACTAGCGTGGAGACCCAGTACTTC. This chain connects TRBV7-2 to TRBJ2-5; 9 nucleotides agree with TRBD2. The CDR3 has 14 residues. The junction had 6 bases not matched to a gene; V was cut back by 5 bases and J by 5 bases. Per germline, CDR1 SGHTA and CDR2 FQGNSA.

This clonotype showed up many times. V gene TRBV7-8 combines with J gene TRBJ1-4; TRBD1 might be the D (5 bases). CDR1 and CDR2 (germline): SGHVS, FQNEAQ. The CDR3 sequence is 13 residues long. Trimming cost V 5 bases and J 5 bases, with 9 bases left between them. Here the CDR3 reads CASSPNRNEKLFF. The CDR3 region has the DNA TGTGCCAGCAGCCCCAACAGGAATGAAAAACTGTTTTTT.

This clonotype was observed at least ten times. The chain couples TRBV7-9 to TRBJ1-3; no reliable D call. The germline gives CDR1 SEHNR, CDR2 FQNEAQ (reference sequence). V was shortened by 3 bases and J by 4 bases, with 4 bases between the two germline ends. This CDR3 is built from 12 residues. CDR3 nucleotides: TGTGCCAGCAGCTTCGTGGGAAACACCATATATTTT. This sequence encodes CASSFVGNTIYF. The full variable domain, its missing parts supplied by reference TRBV7-9 and TRBJ1-3, is DTGVSQNPRHKITKRGQNVTFRCDPISEHNRLYWYRQTLGQGPEFLTYFQNEAQLEKSRLLSDRFSAERPKGSFSTLEIQRTEQGDSAMYLCASSFVGNTIYFGEGSWLTVV.

This chain connects TRBV27 to TRBJ2-5; D possibly uses TRBD1 or TRBD2 (5 bases each). Between the trimmed V and J ends, which lost 8 bases and 10 bases, there was a span of 14 bases. The CDR3 covers 11 residues. CDR1 and CDR2 (germline): MNHEY, SMNVEV (reference sequence). The CDR3, as DNA: TGTGCCAGCGGGACCCTGGGGATCCAGTACTTC. Its protein is CASGTLGIQYF.

About this clonotype itself: A junction end diverges from the germline sequence, so it may reflect a read error. The chain recombines TRBV12-3 or TRBV12-4 with TRBJ2-5, with TRBD2 matching over 7 bases. The CDR3 runs 12 residues. The CDR3 is CASSQRGVFPYF. The CDR3 DNA is TGCGCCAGCAGCCAACGGGGGGTCTTCCCGTACTTC.

In this sample, this clonotype turned up many times. This chain connects TRBV2 to TRBJ1-2; D call uncertain. The length of the CDR3 is 14 residues. Germline V gives CDR1 SNHLY, CDR2 FYNNEI. Trimming removed 3 bases at V and 5 bases at J, with 13 bases between. The CDR3 is CASSDLVRIYGYTF. The CDR3 DNA reads TGTGCCAGCAGTGATCTTGTCAGGATATATGGCTACACCTTC. Together with reference TRBV2 and TRBJ1-2, the CDR3 gives the full variable domain: EPEVTQTPSHQVTQMGQEVILRCVPISNHLYFYWYRQILGQKVEFLVSFYNNEISEKSEIFDDQFSVERPDGSNFTLKIRSTKLEDSAMYFCASSDLVRIYGYTFGSGTRLTVV.

This clonotype was detected ten times or more. The rearrangement joins TRBV29-1 to TRBJ1-2; no clear D. The CDR3 loop spans 14 amino acids. Trimming shortened V by 6 bases and J by 1 base, and 15 bases separated the two germline ends. The germline CDR1 and CDR2 sequences are SQVTM and ANQGSEA. CDR3 sequence reads: CSVAQGALNYGYTF. CDR3 nucleotide sequence: TGCAGCGTGGCCCAAGGAGCGCTTAACTATGGCTACACCTTC.

In its sample, this clonotype was seen a few times. This CDR3 is CASSLSSSVYGYTF. The CDR3 region has the DNA TGTGCCAGCAGTTTATCCTCGTCGGTTTATGGCTACACCTTC. The chain carries TRBV13 and TRBJ1-2; no definite D call. Trimming removed 6 bases at V and 5 bases at J, with 16 bases between. Germline lookup yields CDR1 PRHDT and CDR2 FYEKMQ (reference sequence). This CDR3 comprises 14 residues.

The chain is built from TRBV19 and TRBJ1-4; D remains ambiguous. V was pared by 6 bases and J by 6 bases, with 8 bases between. The germline V gene encodes CDR1 LNHDA and CDR2 SQIVND (reference sequence). The CDR3 spans 12 residues. The CDR3 sequence is CASRRADEKLFF. CDR3 coding DNA: TGTGCCAGTAGACGGGCGGATGAAAAACTGTTTTTT. Full variable domain (outside the CDR3, taken from reference TRBV19 and TRBJ1-4): DGGITQSPKYLFRKEGQNVTLSCEQNLNHDAMYWYRQDPGQGLRLIYYSQIVNDFQKGDIAEGYSVSREKKESFPLTVTSAQKNPTAFYLCASRRADEKLFFGSGTQLSVL.

The chain recombines TRBV10-3 with TRBJ1-1; D is ambiguous. Germline V gene sequence: CDR1 ENHRY, CDR2 SYGVKD. Trimming shortened V by 4 bases and J by 2 bases, and 8 bases separated the two germline ends. The CDR3 runs to 13 residues. The DNA for the CDR3 is TGTGCCATCAGTGGAGCGGGAAACACTGAAGCTTTCTTT. It yields the protein CAISGAGNTEAFF.

In its sample, this clonotype was seen many times. V and J are TRBV5-1 and TRBJ2-2; no firm D call. The CDR3 runs 15 residues. Deletions cut 2 bases from V and 1 base from J, with 9 bases between. Germline V gene sequence: CDR1 SGHRS, CDR2 YFSETQ. CDR3 DNA: TGCGCCAGCAGCTTCTGGACCATGAACACCGGGGAGCTGTTTTTT. Residues: CASSFWTMNTGELFF.

The rearrangement links TRBV20-1 to TRBJ2-7; 13 bases agree with TRBD2. Germline CDR1 and CDR2: DFQATT and SNEGSKA (reference sequence). The CDR3 has 16 residues. CDR3 protein: CSVVLTSGRAGDEQYF. The CDR3 bases are TGCAGCGTTGTCCTTACTAGCGGGAGGGCCGGGGACGAGCAGTACTTC.

Details on this clonotype: The junction differs from germline at one of its ends, possibly a read error. V and J are TRBV7-2 and TRBJ2-2, with D unclear. This CDR3 region has 15 residues. Germline-derived CDR1 and CDR2 are SGHTA and FQGNSA. CDR3 bases: TGCGCCGGCAGCCAAGATTTACGACCCACCGGGGAGCTGTTTTTT. It codes for CAGSQDLRPTGELFF.

This clonotype was picked up many times. This rearrangement joins TRBV12-3 or TRBV12-4 to TRBJ1-1; D is uncertain. This CDR3 region has 13 residues. Trimming cost V 0 bases and J 6 bases, with 8 bases left between them. The CDR3 region has the DNA TGTGCCAGCAGTTTAGCGCCGTGGGCTGAAGCTTTCTTT. Protein product: CASSLAPWAEAFF.